This TCR beta chain is drawn from a study of blood T cell repertoires in COVID-19. Study-wide context: The United States, Italy and Spain provided the acute and convalescent COVID-19 samples. The analysed material was cDNA or gDNA that came from T cells, B-cell-depleted T cells, or PBMCs.

Authors' analysis steps: By means of reference gene primer amplification, nucleated cell counts were estimated. Measured with immunoSEQ multiplex PCR; TCRdb has only the in-frame clones, and not every one. The V and J calls and clone size come from that table; D and trimming were worked out from the DNA. In the table there are around 240,000 clones, roughly 80% of which are singletons. There are 17 residues in the CDR3. Germline V gives CDR1 LGHNT, CDR2 FRNRAP. V was pared by 0 bases and J by 6 bases, with 10 bases of the junction left unmatched. The chain employs TRBV12-5 and TRBJ2-1, with TRBD2 matching 8 bases. This TCR was recovered from a woman aged 50 to 60 with acute or convalescent COVID-19. Sequenced material: peripheral blood. CDR3 amino acids: CASGLVLDGRAGNEQFF. CDR3 DNA: TGTGCTAGTGGTTTGGTACTCGACGGGAGGGCGGGCAATGAGCAGTTCTTC.